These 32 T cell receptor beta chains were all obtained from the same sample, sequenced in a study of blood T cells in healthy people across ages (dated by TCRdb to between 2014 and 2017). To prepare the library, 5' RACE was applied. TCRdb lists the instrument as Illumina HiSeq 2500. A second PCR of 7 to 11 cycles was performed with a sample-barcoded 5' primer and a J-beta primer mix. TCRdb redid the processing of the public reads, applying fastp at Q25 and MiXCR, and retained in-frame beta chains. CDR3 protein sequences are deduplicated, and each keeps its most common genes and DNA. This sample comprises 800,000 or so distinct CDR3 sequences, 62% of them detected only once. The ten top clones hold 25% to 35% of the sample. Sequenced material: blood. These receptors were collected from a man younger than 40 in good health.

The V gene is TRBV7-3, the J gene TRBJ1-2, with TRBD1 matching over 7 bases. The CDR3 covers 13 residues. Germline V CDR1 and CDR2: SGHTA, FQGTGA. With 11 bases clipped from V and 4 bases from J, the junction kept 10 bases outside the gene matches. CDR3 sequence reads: CARGDSNFYGYTF. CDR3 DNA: TGTGCCCGGGGGGACAGCAACTTCTATGGCTACACCTTC. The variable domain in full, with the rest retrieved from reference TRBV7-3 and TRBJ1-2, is GAGVSQTPSNKVTEKGKYVELRCDPISGHTALYWYRQSLGQGPEFLIYFQGTGAADDSGLPNDRFFAVRPEGSVSTLKIQRTERGDSAVYLCARGDSNFYGYTFGSGTRLTVV.

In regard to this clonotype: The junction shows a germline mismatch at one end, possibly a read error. Here the CDR3 reads CTSRAPGIYNEQFF. The CDR3, as DNA: TGTACCAGCAGGGCCCCGGGAATCTACAATGAGCAGTTCTTC. The chain combines TRBV6-2 or TRBV6-3 with TRBJ2-1; perhaps D is TRBD1 or TRBD2 (5 bases each). Germline CDR1 reads MNHEY; CDR2 reads SVGEGT. There are 14 residues in the CDR3.

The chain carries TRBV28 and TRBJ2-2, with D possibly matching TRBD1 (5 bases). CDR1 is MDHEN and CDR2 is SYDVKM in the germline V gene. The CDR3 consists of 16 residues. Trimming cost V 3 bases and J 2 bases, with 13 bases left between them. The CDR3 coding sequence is TGTGCCAGCAGTTTTCGGACACCATATAACACCGGGGAGCTGTTTTTT. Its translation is CASSFRTPYNTGELFF.

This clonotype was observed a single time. CDR3 residues: CASSVEVRDKSREQYF. CDR3 nucleotides: TGTGCCAGCAGCGTAGAAGTGAGGGACAAGTCGCGCGAGCAGTACTTC. The chain links TRBV9 to TRBJ2-7; D is possibly TRBD1 (6 bases). Deletions cut 0 bases from V and 6 bases from J, with 19 bases between. This CDR3 is built from 16 residues. Looked up from germline, CDR1 is SGDLS and CDR2 is YYNGEE. Filled out from reference TRBV9 and TRBJ2-7, the complete variable domain reads DSGVTQTPKHLITATGQRVTLRCSPRSGDLSVYWYQQSLDQGLQFLIQYYNGEERAKGNILERFSAQQFPDLHSELNLSSLELGDSALYFCASSVEVRDKSREQYFGPGTRLTVT.

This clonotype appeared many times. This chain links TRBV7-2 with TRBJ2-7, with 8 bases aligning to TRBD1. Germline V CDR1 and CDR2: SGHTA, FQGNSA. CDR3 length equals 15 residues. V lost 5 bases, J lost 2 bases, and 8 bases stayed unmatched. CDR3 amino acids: CASSPGTGQPYEQYF. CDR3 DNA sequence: TGTGCCAGCAGCCCTGGGACAGGTCAACCCTACGAGCAGTACTTC.

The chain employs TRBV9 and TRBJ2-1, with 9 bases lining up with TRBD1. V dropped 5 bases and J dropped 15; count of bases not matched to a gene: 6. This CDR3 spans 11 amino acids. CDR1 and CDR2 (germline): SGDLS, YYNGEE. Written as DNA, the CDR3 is TGTGCCAGCAGTGAGGGGACAGGGCTGTTCTTC. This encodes CASSEGTGLFF. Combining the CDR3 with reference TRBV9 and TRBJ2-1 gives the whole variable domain DSGVTQTPKHLITATGQRVTLRCSPRSGDLSVYWYQQSLDQGLQFLIQYYNGEERAKGNILERFSAQQFPDLHSELNLSSLELGDSALYFCASSEGTGLFFGPGTRLTVL.

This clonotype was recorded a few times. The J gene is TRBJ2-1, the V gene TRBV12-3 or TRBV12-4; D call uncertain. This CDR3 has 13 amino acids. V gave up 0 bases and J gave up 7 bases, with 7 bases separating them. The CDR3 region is CASSLAPGNEQFF. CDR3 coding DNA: TGTGCCAGCAGTTTAGCGCCCGGGAATGAGCAGTTCTTC.

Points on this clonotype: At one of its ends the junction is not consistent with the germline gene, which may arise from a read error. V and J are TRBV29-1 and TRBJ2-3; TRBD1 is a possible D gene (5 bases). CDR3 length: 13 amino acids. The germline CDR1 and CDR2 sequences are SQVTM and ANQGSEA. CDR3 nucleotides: TGCAGCGCCGGAGACAGTAGCACAGATGCGCAGTATTTT. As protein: CSAGDSSTDAQYF.

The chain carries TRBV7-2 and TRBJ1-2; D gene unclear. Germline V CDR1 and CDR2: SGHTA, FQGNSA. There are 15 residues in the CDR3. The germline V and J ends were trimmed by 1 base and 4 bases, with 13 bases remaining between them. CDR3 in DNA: TGTGCCAGCAGCTTAGACGTCCCCGAGGGCTATGGCTACACCTTC. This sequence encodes CASSLDVPEGYGYTF.

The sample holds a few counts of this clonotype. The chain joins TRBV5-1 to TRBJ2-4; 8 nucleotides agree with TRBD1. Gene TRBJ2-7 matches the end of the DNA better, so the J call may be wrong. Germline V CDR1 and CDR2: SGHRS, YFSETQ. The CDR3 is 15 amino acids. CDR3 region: CASSGGQGGVYEQYF. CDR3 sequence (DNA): TGCGCCAGCAGCGGAGGACAGGGCGGGGTCTACGAGCAGTACTTC.

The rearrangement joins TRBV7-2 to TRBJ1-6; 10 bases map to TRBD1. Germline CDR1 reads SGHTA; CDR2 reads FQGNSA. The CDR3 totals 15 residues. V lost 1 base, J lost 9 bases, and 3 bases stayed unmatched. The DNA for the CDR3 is TGTGCCAGCAGCTTAGATGGGACAGGGGCTTCACCCCTCCACTTT. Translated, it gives CASSLDGTGASPLHF.

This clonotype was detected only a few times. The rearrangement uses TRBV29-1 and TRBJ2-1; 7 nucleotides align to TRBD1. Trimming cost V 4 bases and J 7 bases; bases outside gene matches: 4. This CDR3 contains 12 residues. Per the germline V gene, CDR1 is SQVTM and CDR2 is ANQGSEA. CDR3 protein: CSVGARGNEQFF. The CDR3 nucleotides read TGCAGCGTTGGAGCCAGGGGGAATGAGCAGTTCTTC.

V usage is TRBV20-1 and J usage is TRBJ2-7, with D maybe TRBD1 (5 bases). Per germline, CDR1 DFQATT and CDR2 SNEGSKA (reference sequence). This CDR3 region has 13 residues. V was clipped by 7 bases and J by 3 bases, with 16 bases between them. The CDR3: CSGAHRPGYEQYF. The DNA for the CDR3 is TGCAGTGGTGCCCACAGGCCCGGCTACGAGCAGTACTTC.

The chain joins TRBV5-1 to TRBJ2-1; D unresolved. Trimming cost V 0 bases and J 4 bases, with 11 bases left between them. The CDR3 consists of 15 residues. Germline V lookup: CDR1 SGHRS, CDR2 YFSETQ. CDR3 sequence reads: CASSLGPNGYNEQFF. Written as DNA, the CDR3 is TGCGCCAGCAGCTTGGGACCTAACGGGTACAATGAGCAGTTCTTC.

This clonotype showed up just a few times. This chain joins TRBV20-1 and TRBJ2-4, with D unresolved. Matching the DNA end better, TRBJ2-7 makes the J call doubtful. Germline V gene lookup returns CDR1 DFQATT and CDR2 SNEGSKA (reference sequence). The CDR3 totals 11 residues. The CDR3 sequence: CSAPDAYEQYF. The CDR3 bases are TGCAGTGCTCCGGATGCCTACGAGCAGTACTTC.

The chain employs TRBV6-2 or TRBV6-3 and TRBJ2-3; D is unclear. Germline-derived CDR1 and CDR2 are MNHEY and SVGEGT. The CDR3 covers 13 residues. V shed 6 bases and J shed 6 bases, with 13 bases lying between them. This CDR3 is CASRSPARDTQYF. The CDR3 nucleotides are TGTGCCAGCAGGAGCCCTGCCCGGGATACGCAGTATTTT.

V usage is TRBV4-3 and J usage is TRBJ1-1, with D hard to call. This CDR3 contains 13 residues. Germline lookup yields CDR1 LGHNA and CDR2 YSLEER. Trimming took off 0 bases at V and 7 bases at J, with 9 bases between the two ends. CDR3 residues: CASSQELRDEAFF. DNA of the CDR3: TGCGCCAGCAGCCAAGAATTGCGGGATGAAGCTTTCTTT.

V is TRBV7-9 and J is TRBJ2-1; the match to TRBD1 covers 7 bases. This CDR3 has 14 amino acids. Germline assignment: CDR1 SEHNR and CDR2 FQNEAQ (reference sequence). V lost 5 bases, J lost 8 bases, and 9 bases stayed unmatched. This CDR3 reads CASSGRQGGDEQFF. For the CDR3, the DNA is TGTGCCAGCAGCGGACGACAGGGTGGCGATGAGCAGTTCTTC.

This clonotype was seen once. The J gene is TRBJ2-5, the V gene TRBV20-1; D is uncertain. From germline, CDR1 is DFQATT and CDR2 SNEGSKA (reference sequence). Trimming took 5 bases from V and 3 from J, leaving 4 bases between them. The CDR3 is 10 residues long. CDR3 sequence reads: CSAFKETQYF. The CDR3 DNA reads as TGCAGTGCTTTCAAAGAGACCCAGTACTTC.

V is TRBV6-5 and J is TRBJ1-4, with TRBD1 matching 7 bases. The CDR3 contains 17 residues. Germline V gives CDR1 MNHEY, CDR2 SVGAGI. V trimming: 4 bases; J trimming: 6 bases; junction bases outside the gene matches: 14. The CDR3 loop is CASSLPRGAGNDEKLFF. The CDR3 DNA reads TGTGCCAGCAGTTTACCCAGGGGGGCGGGCAATGATGAAAAACTGTTTTTT.

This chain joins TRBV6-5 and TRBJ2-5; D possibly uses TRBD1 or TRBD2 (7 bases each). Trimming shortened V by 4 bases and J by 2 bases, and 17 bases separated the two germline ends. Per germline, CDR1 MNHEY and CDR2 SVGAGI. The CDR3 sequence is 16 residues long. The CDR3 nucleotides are TGTGCCAGCAGTTGGGGGACTACAGGGGATCAAGAGACCCAGTACTTC. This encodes CASSWGTTGDQETQYF.

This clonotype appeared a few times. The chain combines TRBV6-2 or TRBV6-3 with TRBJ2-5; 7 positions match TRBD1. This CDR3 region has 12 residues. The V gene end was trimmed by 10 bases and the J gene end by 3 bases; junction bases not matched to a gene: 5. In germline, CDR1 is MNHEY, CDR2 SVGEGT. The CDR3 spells CATGDRKETQYF. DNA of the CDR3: TGTGCCACCGGGGACAGAAAAGAGACCCAGTACTTC.

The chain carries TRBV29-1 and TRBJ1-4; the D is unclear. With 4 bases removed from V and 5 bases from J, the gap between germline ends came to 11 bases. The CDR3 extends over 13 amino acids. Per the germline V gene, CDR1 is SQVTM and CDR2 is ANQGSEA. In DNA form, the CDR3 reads TGCAGCGTTGTCGCCGGAAGAAATGAAAAACTGTTTTTT. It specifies CSVVAGRNEKLFF.

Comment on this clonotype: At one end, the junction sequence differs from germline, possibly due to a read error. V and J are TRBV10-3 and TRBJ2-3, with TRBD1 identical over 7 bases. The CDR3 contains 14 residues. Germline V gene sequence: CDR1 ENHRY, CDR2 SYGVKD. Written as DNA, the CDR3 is TGTGCCACCTGGGACAGTTTCTCCACAGATACACAGTATTTT. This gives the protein CATWDSFSTDTQYF.

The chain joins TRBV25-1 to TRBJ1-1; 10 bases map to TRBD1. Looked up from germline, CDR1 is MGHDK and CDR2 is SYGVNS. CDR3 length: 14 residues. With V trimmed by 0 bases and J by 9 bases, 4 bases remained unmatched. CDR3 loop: CASSEYSGQGKAFF. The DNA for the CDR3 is TGTGCCAGCAGTGAATATTCGGGACAGGGGAAAGCTTTCTTT.

CDR3 nucleotides: TGTGCCAGCAGCTTAACGTTTCTTGGGAATGCACCCCTCCACTTT. The encoded protein is CASSLTFLGNAPLHF. This chain joins TRBV7-3 and TRBJ1-6, with D unclear. Germline CDR1 and CDR2: SGHTA and FQGTGA. CDR3 size: 15 residues. The germline V and J ends were trimmed by 0 bases and 11 bases, with 14 bases remaining between them.

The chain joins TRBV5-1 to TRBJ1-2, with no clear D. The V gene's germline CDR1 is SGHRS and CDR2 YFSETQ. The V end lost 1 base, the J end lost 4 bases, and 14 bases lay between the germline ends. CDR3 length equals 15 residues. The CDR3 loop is CASSLSPFEGYGYTF. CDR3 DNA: TGCGCCAGCAGCTTGTCACCATTCGAGGGCTATGGCTACACCTTC.

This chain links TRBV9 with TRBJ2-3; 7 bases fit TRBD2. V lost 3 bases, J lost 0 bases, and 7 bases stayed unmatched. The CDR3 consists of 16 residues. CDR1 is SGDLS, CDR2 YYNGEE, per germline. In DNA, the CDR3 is TGTGCCAGCAGCGCCGTAGGGCGGGGGAGCACAGATACGCAGTATTTT. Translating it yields CASSAVGRGSTDTQYF.

The CDR3 loop reads CSAKGGEAYEQYF. In DNA form, the CDR3 reads TGCAGTGCTAAGGGGGGGGAGGCCTACGAGCAGTACTTC. The rearrangement links TRBV20-1 to TRBJ2-7; the D gene is possibly TRBD2 (7 bases). Germline CDR1 reads DFQATT; CDR2 reads SNEGSKA (reference sequence). The CDR3 length is 13 residues. The V end lost 4 bases, the J end lost 2 bases, and 12 bases lay between the germline ends.

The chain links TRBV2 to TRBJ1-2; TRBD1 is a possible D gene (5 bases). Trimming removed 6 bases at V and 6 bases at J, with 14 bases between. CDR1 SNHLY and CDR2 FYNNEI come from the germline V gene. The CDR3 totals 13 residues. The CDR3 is CASRPEWGHGYTF. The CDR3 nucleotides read TGTGCCAGCAGGCCGGAGTGGGGCCATGGCTACACCTTC.

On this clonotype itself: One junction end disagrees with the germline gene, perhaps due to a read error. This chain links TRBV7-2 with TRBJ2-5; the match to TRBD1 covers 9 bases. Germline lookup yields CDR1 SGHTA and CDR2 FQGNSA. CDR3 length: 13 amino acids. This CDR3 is CASSLDRGEAQYF. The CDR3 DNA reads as TGTGCCAGCAGCTTGGACAGGGGAGAGGCCCAGTACTTC.

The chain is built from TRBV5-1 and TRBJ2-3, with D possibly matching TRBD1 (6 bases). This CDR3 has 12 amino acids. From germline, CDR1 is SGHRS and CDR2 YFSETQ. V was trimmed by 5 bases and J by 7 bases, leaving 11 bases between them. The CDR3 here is CASRSGQHTQYF. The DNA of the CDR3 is TGCGCCAGCAGAAGTGGACAGCATACGCAGTATTTT.